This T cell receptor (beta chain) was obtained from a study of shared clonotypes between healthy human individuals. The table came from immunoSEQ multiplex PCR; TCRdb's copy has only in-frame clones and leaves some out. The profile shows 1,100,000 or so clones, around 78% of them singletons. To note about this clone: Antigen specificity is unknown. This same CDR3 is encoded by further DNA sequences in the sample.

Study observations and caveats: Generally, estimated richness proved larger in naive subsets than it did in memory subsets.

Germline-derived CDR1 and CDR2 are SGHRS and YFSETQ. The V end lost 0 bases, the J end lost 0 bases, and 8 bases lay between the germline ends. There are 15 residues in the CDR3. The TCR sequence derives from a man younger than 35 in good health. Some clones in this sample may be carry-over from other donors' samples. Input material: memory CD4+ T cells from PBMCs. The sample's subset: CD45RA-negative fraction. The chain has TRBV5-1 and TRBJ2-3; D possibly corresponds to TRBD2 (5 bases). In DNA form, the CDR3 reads TGCGCCAGCAGCTTGGTTGGGAGAAGCACAGATACGCAGTATTTT. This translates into CASSLVGRSTDTQYF.